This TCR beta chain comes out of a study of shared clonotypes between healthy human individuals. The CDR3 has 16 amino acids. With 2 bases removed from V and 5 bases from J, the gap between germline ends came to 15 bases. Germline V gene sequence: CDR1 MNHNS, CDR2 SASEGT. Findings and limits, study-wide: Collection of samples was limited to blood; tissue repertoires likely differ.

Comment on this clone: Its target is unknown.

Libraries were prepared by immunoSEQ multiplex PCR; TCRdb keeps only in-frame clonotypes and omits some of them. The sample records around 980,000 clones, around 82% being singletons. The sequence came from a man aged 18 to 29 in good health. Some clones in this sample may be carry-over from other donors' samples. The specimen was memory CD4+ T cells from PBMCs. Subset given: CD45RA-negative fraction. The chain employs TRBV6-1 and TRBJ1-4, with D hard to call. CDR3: CASSEIVGTANEKLFF. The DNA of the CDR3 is TGTGCCAGCAGTGAAATTGTGGGAACAGCAAATGAAAAACTGTTTTTT.